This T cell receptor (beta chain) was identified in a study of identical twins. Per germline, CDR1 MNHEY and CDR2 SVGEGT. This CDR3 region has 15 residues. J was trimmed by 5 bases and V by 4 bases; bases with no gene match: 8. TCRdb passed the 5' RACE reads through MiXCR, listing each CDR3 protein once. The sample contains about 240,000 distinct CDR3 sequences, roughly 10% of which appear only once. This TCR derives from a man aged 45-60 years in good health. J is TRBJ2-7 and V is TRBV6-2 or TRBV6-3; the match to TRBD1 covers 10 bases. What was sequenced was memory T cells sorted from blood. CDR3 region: CASSSRDRGRNEQYF. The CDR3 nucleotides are TGTGCCAGCAGTTCCCGGGACAGGGGTCGGAACGAGCAGTACTTC.